This T cell receptor (beta chain) was observed in a study of blood T cells in healthy people across ages. Regarding the study as a whole: Both higher diversity and more naive CD4+ cells marked long-lived donors when set against aged donors. With age, beta diversity per million T cells declined roughly linearly, significantly by about 40.

As to this clonotype: Its antigen remains unknown.

A sample-barcoded 5' primer and a J-beta primer mix were used in a second PCR of roughly 7 to 12 cycles. Each cDNA was tagged by a template-switch adaptor containing 12 random nucleotides. TCRdb reprocessed the 5' RACE reads via MiXCR and lists one record per CDR3 protein. The table shows fewer than 1,000,000 distinct CDR3 sequences, with about half occurring only once. This CDR3 is 14 amino acids long. Germline V gene lookup returns CDR1 ENHRY and CDR2 SYGVKD. The chain links TRBV10-3 to TRBJ2-1; 8 bases match TRBD1. The closer fit of TRBJ2-7 to the DNA end suggests the J call may be wrong. This sequence was found in an elderly man in good health. Sequencing was carried out using blood. CDR3 amino acids: CAISDQGAMNEQYF. CDR3 nucleotide sequence: TGTGCCATCAGTGATCAGGGGGCGATGAACGAGCAGTACTTC.